This T cell receptor (beta chain) was documented in a study of post-analysis software for immune sequencing data. Study background: Relapsing-remitting, secondary progressive and progressive-relapsing forms made up the multiple sclerosis disease courses.

Germline V lookup: CDR1 MNHEY, CDR2 SMNVEV (reference sequence). Trimming removed 6 bases from V and 9 bases from J; junction bases left unmatched: 8. The CDR3 contains 15 residues. Study results and limitations: Comparison with controls showed significantly lower normalized Chao1 diversity in multiple sclerosis patients. There were several TRBV segments more frequent in patients than controls, and TRBV5-6, TRBV5-1 and TRBV20-1 were among them.

Every TCR beta cDNA library bore unique molecular identifiers. TCRdb re-called the PCR reads with MiXCR, one entry per CDR3 protein. The table has about 800,000 distinct CDR3 sequences, roughly 29% seen once. The table lists this clonotype with a few counts. The antigen is not known. Material: blood. This receptor was obtained from a girl aged 5 to 17 with multiple sclerosis. V is TRBV27 and J is TRBJ2-1; 13 bases are a match to TRBD2. DNA for the CDR3: TGTGCCAGCAGCGCCGGGACTAGCGGGGTGAGTGAGCAGTTCTTC. Its protein product is CASSAGTSGVSEQFF.